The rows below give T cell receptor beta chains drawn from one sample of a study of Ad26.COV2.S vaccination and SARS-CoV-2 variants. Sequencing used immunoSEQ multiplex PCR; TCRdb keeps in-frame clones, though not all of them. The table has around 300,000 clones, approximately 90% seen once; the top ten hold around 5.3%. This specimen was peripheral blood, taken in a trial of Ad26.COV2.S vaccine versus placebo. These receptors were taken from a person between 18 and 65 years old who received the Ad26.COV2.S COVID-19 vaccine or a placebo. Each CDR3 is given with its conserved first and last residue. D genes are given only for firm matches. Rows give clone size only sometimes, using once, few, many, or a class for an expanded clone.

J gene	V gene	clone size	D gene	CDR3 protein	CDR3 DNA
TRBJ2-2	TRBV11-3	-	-	CASSLDPGAAGELFF	TGTGCCAGCAGCTTAGATCCAGGCGCGGCCGGGGAGCTGTTTTTT
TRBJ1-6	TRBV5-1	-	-	CASRRLMNSPLHF	TGCGCCAGCCGACGGTTAATGAATTCACCCCTCCACTTT
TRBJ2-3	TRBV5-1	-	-	CASSLAGRGWSTDTQYF	TGCGCCAGCAGCTTGGCCGGACGGGGGTGGTCGACGGATACGCAGTATTTT
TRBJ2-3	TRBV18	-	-	CASSRPQSLTDTQYF	TGTGCCAGCTCACGGCCCCAATCCCTCACAGATACGCAGTATTTT
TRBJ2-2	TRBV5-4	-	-	CASSQGQTGELFF	TGTGCCAGCAGCCAGGGGCAAACCGGGGAGCTGTTTTTT
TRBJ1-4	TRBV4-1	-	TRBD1	CASSPRDSNEKLFF	TGCGCCAGCAGCCCCCGGGACAGTAATGAAAAACTGTTTTTT
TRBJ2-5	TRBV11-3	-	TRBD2	CASSLGLGGDETQYF	TGTGCCAGCAGCTTAGGCCTTGGGGGGGATGAGACCCAGTACTTC
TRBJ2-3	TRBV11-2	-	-	CASSLDFDTQYF	TGTGCCAGCAGCTTAGACTTCGATACGCAGTATTTT
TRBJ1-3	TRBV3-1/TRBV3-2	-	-	CASSQERISSDLLSGNTIYF	TGTGCCAGCAGCCAAGAGAGAATCAGTAGCGACCTCCTCTCTGGAAACACCATATATTTT
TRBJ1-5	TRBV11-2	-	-	CASSSQGYQPQHF	TGTGCCAGCAGCTCCCAGGGTTATCAGCCCCAGCATTTT
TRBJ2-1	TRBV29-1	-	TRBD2	CSVEGGSSYNEQFF	TGCAGCGTTGAGGGCGGGAGCTCCTACAATGAGCAGTTCTTC
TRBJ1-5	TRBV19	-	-	CASKVSPGSNQPQHF	TGTGCCAGTAAAGTTTCCCCCGGCAGCAATCAGCCCCAGCATTTT
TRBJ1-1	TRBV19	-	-	CASKARTAGVNTEAFF	TGTGCCAGTAAAGCAAGGACAGCGGGTGTGAACACTGAAGCTTTCTTT
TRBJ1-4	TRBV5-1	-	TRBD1	CASSWGQGEEKLFF	TGCGCCAGCAGCTGGGGACAGGGGGAAGAAAAACTGTTTTTT
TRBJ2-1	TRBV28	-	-	CASSSRGVGQPWQFF	TGTGCCAGCAGTTCAAGGGGGGTAGGGCAACCGTGGCAGTTCTTC
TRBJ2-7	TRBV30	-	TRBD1	CAWKGLDRGREQYF	TGTGCCTGGAAGGGCCTGGACAGGGGTCGCGAGCAGTACTTC
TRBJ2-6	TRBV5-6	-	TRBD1	CASSYWMGQGISGANVLTF	TGTGCCAGCAGCTATTGGATGGGACAGGGAATCTCTGGGGCCAACGTCCTGACTTTC
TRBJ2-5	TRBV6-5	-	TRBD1	CASRWTGEETQYF	TGTGCCAGCAGATGGACAGGGGAAGAGACCCAGTACTTC
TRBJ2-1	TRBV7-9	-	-	CASSLDRVNEQFF	TGTGCCAGCAGCTTAGACAGGGTCAATGAGCAGTTCTTC
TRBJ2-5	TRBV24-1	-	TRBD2	CATSGLAGGGETQYF	TGTGCCACCAGCGGACTAGCGGGAGGTGGAGAGACCCAGTACTTC
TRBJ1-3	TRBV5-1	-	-	CASSQDFSGNTIYF	TGCGCCAGCAGCCAGGACTTCTCTGGAAACACCATATATTTT
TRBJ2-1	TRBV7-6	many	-	CASSFSGQYNEQFF	TGTGCCAGCAGCTTCTCAGGACAGTACAATGAGCAGTTCTTC
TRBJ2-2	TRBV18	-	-	CASSPLPGRGTGELFF	TGTGCCAGCTCACCACTTCCCGGGAGAGGCACCGGGGAGCTGTTTTTT
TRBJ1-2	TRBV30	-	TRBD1	CAWSVSGGDYGYTF	TGTGCCTGGAGTGTTTCAGGGGGCGACTATGGCTACACCTTC
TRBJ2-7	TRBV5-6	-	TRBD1	CASNTRDSGLYEQYF	TGTGCCAGCAACACAAGGGACAGTGGGCTCTACGAGCAGTACTTC
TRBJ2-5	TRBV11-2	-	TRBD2	CASSAGTKQETQYF	TGTGCCAGCAGCGCCGGGACTAAGCAAGAGACCCAGTACTTC
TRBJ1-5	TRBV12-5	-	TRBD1	CASGKWDRSNQPQHF	TGTGCTAGTGGTAAATGGGACAGAAGCAATCAGCCCCAGCATTTT
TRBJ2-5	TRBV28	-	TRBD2	CASSFGLAGVGTQYF	TGTGCCAGCAGTTTTGGACTAGCGGGAGTCGGGACCCAGTACTTC
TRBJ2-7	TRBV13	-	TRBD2	CASSLRTSGGRYEQYF	TGTGCCAGCAGCCTAAGGACTAGCGGGGGGAGATACGAGCAGTACTTC
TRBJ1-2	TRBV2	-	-	CASSTDGNYGYTF	TGTGCCAGCAGTACAGACGGAAACTATGGCTACACCTTC
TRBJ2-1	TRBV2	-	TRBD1	CASSVETGHPEQFF	TGTGCCAGCAGTGTAGAGACAGGGCATCCTGAGCAGTTCTTC
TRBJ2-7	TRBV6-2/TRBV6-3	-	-	CASSTSVRGLSGTASYEQYF	TGTGCCAGCAGTACCTCAGTGCGGGGCCTCTCCGGGACAGCGTCTTACGAGCAGTACTTC
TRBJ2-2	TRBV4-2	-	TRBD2	CASSQDVLAGGYTGELFF	TGTGCCAGCAGCCAAGATGTTCTAGCGGGAGGTTACACCGGGGAGCTGTTTTTT
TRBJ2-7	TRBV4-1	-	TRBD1	CASSWLDAGTGRYEQYF	TGCGCCAGCAGCTGGTTAGACGCCGGGACAGGGAGATACGAGCAGTACTTC
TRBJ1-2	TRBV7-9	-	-	CASSPFGSVFYGYTF	TGTGCCAGCAGCCCCTTCGGGTCTGTCTTCTATGGCTACACCTTC
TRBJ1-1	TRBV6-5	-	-	CASSYSKDVFGAFF	TGTGCCAGCAGTTACTCGAAGGACGTCTTTGGGGCTTTCTTT
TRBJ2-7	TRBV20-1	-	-	CSASGGADEQYF	TGCAGTGCTAGTGGGGGGGCGGACGAGCAGTACTTC
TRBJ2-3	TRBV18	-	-	CASSPGGGGTDTQYF	TGTGCCAGCTCACCAGGCGGTGGGGGCACAGATACGCAGTATTTT
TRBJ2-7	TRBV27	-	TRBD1	CASSSRQGVSAYEQYF	TGTGCCAGCAGTTCGCGTCAGGGGGTAAGCGCCTACGAGCAGTACTTC
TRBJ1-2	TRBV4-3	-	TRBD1	CASSQVSTGGGYGYTF	TGCGCCAGCAGCCAAGTGTCCACAGGGGGCGGGTATGGCTACACCTTC
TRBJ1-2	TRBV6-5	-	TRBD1	CASEGQSYGYTF	TGTGCCAGCGAGGGACAGTCATATGGCTACACCTTC
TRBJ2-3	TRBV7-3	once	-	CASSNRPGPDTQYF	TGTGCCAGCAGCAACCGACCGGGGCCAGATACGCAGTATTTT
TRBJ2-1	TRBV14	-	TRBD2	CASSKTLGTSGRLTSREQFF	TGTGCCAGCAGCAAGACTTTAGGGACTAGCGGGCGACTTACAAGTCGGGAGCAGTTCTTC
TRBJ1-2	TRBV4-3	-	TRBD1	CASSQVGQGWKGYTF	TGCGCCAGCAGCCAAGTCGGACAGGGGTGGAAGGGCTACACCTTC
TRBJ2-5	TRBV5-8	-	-	CASSLVVTGEETQYF	TGTGCCAGCAGCTTGGTCGTTACTGGAGAAGAGACCCAGTACTTC
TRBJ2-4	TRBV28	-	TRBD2	CASTWGGNIQYF	TGTGCCAGCACCTGGGGGGGGAACATTCAGTACTTC
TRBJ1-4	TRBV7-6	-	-	CASSLAPRILSGEKLFF	TGTGCCAGCAGCTTAGCCCCCCGGATCCTATCGGGTGAAAAACTGTTTTTT
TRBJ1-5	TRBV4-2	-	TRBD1	CASSQLGQAYQPQHF	TGTGCCAGCAGCCAACTTGGACAGGCCTATCAGCCCCAGCATTTT